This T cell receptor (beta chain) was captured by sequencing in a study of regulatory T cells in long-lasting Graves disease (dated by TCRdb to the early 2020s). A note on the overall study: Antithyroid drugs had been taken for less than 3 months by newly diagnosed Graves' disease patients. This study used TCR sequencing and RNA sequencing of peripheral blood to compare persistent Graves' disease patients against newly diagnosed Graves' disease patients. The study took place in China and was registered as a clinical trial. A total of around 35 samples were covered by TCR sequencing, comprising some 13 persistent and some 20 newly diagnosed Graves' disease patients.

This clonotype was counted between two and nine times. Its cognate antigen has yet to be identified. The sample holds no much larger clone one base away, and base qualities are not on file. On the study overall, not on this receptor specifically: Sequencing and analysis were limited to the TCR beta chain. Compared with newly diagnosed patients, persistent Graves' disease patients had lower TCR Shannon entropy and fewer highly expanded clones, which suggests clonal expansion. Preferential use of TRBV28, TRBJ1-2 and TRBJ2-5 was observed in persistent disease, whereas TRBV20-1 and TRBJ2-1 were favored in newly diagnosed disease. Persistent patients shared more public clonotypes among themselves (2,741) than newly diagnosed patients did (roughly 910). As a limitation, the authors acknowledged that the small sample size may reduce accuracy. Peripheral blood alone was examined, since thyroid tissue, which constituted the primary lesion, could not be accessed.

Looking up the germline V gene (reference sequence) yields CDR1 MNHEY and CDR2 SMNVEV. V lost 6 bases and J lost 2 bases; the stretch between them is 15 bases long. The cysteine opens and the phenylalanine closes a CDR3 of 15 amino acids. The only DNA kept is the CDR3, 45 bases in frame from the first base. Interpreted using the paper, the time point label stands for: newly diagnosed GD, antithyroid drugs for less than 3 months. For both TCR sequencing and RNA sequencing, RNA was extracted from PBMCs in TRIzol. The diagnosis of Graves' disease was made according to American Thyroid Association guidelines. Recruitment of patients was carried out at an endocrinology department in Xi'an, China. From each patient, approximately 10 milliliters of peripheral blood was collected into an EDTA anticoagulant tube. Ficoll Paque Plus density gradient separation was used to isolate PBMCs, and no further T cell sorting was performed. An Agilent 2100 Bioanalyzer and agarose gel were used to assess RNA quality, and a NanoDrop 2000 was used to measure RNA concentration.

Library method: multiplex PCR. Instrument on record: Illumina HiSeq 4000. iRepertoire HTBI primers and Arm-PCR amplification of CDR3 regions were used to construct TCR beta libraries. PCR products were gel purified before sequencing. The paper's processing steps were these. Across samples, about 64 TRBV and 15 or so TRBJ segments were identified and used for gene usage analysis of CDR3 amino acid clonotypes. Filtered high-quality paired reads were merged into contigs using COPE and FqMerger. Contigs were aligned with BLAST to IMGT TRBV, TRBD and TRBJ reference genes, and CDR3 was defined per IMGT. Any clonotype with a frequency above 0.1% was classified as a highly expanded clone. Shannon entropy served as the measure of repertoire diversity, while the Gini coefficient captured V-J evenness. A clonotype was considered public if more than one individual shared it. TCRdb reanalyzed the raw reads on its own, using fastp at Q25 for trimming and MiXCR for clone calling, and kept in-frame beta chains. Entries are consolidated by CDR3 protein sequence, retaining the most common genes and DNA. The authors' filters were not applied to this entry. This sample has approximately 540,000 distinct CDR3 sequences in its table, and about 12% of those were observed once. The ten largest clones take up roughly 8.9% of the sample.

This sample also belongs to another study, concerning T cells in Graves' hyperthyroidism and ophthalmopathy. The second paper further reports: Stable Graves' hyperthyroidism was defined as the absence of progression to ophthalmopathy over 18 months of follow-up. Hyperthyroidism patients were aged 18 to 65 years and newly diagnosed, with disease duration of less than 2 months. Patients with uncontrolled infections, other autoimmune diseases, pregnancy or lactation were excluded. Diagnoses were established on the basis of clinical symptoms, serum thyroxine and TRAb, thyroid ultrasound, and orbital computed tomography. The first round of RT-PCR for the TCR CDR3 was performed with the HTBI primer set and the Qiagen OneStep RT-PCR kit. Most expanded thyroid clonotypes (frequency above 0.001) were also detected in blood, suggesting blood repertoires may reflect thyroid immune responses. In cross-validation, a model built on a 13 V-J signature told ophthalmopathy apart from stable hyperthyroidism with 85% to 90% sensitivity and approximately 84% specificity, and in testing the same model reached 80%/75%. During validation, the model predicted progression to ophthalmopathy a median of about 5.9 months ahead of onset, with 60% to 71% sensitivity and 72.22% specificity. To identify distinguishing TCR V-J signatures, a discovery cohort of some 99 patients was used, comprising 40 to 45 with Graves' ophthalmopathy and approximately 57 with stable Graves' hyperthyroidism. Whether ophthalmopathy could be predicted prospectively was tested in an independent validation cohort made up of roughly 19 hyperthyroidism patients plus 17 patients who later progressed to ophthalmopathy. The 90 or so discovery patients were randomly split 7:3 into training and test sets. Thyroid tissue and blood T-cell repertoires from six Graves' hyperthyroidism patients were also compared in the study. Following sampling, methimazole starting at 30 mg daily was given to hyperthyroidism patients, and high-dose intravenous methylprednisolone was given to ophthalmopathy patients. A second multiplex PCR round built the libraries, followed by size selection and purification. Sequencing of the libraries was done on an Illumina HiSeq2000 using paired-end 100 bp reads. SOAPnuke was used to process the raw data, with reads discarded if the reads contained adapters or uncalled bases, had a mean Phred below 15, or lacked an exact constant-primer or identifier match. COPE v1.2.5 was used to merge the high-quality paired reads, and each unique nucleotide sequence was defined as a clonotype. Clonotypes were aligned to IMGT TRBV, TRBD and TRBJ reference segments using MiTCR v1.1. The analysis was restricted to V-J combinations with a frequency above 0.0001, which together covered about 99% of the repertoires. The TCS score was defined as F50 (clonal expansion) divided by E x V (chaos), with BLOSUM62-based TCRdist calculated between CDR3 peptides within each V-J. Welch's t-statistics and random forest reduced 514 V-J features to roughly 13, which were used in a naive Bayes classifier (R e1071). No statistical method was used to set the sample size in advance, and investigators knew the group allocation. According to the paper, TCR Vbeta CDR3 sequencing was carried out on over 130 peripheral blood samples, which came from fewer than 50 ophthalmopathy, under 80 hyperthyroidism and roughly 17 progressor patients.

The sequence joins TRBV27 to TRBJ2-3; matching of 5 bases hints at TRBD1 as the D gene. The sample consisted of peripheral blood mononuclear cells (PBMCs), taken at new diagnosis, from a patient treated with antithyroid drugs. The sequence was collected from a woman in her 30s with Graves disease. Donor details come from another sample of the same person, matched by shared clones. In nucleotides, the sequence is TGTGCCAGCAGACCGGACATCCGTCTCACAGATACGCAGTATTTT. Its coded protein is CASRPDIRLTDTQYF.